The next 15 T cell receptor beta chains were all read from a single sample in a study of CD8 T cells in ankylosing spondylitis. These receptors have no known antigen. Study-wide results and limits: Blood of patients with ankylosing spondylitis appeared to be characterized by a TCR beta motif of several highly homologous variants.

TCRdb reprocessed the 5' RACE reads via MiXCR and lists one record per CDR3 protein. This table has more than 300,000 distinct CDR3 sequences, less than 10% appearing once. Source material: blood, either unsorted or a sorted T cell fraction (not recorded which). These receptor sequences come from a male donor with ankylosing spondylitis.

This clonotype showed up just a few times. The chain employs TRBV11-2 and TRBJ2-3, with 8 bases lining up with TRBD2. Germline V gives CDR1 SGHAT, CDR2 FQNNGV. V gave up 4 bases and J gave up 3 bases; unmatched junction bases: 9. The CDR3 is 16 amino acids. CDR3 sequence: CASSSSSGSRTDTQYF. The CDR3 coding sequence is TGTGCCAGCAGCTCCTCGAGCGGGAGTCGGACAGATACGCAGTATTTT.

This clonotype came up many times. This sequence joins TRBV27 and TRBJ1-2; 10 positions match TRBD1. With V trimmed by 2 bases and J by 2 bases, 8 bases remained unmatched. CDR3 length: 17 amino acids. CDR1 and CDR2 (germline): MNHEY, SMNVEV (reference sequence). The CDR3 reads CASSLMGRDRGNYGYTF. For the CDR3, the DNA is TGTGCCAGCAGTTTAATGGGCCGGGACAGGGGAAACTATGGCTACACCTTC.

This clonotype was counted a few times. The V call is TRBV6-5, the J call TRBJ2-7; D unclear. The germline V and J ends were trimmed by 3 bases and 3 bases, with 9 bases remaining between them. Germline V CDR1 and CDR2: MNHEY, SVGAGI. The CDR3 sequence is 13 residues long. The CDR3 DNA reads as TGTGCCAGCAGTTATCGACCCCGCTACGAGCAGTACTTC. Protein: CASSYRPRYEQYF.

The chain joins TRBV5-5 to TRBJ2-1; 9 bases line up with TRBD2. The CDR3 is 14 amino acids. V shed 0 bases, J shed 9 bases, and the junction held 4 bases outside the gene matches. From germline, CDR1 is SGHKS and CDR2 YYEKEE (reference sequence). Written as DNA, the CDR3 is TGTGCCAGCAGCTTGGTCCTAGCGGGAACTGAGCAGTTCTTC. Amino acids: CASSLVLAGTEQFF.

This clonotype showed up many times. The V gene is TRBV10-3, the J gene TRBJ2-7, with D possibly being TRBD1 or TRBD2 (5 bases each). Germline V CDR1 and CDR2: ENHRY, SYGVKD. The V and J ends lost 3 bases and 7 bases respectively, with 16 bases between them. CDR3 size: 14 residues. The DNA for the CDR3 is TGTGCCATCAGTGACCCGGGGAGTTCAGGGGAGCAGTACTTC. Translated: CAISDPGSSGEQYF.

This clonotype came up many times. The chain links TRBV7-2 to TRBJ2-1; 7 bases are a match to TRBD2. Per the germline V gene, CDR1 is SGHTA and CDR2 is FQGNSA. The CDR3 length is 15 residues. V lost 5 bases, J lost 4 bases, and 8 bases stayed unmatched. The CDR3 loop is CASSIASGRYNEQFF. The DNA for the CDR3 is TGTGCCAGCAGCATCGCTAGCGGTCGGTACAATGAGCAGTTCTTC.

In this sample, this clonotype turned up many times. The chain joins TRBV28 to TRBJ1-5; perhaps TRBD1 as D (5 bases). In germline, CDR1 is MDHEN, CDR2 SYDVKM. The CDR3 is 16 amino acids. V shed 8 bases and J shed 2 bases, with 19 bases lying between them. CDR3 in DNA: TGTGCCAGCCGTGTTCCCCGGGACCTGGGCAATCAGCCCCAGCATTTT. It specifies CASRVPRDLGNQPQHF.

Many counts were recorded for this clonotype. The CDR3 DNA sequence: TGCAGCGTTGAAGGGTATGGCTACACCTTC. Residues: CSVEGYGYTF. This sequence joins TRBV29-1 and TRBJ1-2; D not resolved. CDR3 length: 10 residues. Germline V lookup: CDR1 SQVTM, CDR2 ANQGSEA. Between the trimmed V and J ends, which lost 1 base and 5 bases, there was a span of 2 bases. Filled out from reference TRBV29-1 and TRBJ1-2, the complete variable domain reads SAVISQKPSRDICQRGTSLTIQCQVDSQVTMMFWYRQQPGQSLTLIATANQGSEATYESGFVIDKFPISRPNLTFSTLTVSNMSPEDSSIYLCSVEGYGYTFGSGTRLTVV.

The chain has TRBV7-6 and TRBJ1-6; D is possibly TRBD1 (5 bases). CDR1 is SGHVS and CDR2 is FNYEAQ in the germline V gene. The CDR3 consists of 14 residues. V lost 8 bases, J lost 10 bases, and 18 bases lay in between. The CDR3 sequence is CASGGENDGSPLHF. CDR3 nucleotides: TGTGCCAGCGGGGGGGAGAACGATGGCTCACCCCTCCACTTT.

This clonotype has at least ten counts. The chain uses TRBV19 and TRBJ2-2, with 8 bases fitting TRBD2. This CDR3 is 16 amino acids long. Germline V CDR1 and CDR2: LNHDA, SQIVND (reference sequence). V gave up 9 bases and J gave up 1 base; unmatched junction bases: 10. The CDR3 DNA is TGTGCCAGCACTATAGGACTAGCTGAGAACACCGGGGAGCTGTTTTTT. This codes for CASTIGLAENTGELFF.

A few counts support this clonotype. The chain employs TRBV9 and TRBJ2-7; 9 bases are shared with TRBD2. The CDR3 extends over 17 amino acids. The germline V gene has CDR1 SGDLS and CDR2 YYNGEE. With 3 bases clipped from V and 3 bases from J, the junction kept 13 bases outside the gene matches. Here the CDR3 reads CASSARMGREGLYEQYF. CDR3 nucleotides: TGTGCCAGCAGCGCCCGCATGGGGCGGGAGGGCCTCTACGAGCAGTACTTC.

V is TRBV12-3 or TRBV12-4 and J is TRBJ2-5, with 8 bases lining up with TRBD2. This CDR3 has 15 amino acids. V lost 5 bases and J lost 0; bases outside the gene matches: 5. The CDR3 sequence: CASSPERGYQETQYF. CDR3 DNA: TGTGCCAGCAGTCCGGAGCGGGGGTACCAAGAGACCCAGTACTTC.

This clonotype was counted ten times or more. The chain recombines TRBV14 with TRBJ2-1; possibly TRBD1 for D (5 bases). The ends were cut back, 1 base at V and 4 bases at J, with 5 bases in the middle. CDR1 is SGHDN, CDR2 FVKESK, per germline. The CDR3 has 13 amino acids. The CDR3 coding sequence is TGTGCCAGCAGCCAAGGACAGTACAATGAGCAGTTCTTC. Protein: CASSQGQYNEQFF.

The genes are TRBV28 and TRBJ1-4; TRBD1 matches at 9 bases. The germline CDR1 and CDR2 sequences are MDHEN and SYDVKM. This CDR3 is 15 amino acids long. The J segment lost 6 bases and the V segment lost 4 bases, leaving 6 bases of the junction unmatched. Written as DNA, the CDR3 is TGTGCCAGCAGTTCCCGGGGACAGGGAGATGAAAAACTGTTTTTT. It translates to CASSSRGQGDEKLFF.

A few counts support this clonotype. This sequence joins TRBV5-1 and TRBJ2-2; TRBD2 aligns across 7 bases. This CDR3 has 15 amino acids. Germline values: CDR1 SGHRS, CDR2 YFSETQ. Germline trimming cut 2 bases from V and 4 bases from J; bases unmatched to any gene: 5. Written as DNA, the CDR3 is TGCGCCAGCAGCTTCATTAGCGGGCCCACCGGGGAGCTGTTTTTT. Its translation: CASSFISGPTGELFF. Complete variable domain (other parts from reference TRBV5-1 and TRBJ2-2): KAGVTQTPRYLIKTRGQQVTLSCSPISGHRSVSWYQQTPGQGLQFLFEYFSETQRNKGNFPGRFSGRQFSNSRSEMNVSTLELGDSALYLCASSFISGPTGELFFGEGSRLTVL.